Each of the 22 T cell receptor beta chains below was sequenced from the same sample in a study of blood T cell repertoires in COVID-19. The table came from immunoSEQ multiplex PCR; TCRdb's copy has only in-frame clones and leaves some out. The sample lists under 200,000 clones, 70% to 80% occurring once. The sample consisted of peripheral blood. The receptors shown here come from a woman aged 55-75 years with COVID-19, enrolled during active disease.

There are many counts of this clone. The CDR3 bases are TGTGCCAGCAGACCTCCCGGACAGGGGTTTGGCTACACCTTC. Its protein product is CASRPPGQGFGYTF. V gene TRBV5-6 combines with J gene TRBJ1-2, with 9 bases matching TRBD1. Germline V lookup: CDR1 SGHDT, CDR2 YYEEEE. V was pared by 5 bases and J by 7 bases, with 9 bases of the junction left unmatched. This CDR3 has 14 amino acids.

This clone has a single count. The genes are TRBV11-3 and TRBJ2-7; TRBD2 matches 13 bases. The ends lost 3 bases at V and 5 bases at J; junction bases unmatched: 4. Germline V lookup: CDR1 SGHNT, CDR2 YENEEA. CDR3 size: 15 residues. The CDR3 sequence is CASSFGLAGAHEQYF. The CDR3 DNA reads TGTGCCAGCAGCTTCGGACTAGCGGGAGCCCACGAGCAGTACTTC.

The chain links TRBV9 to TRBJ2-1; a weak D match, TRBD2 (6 bases). The V end lost 2 bases, the J end lost 3 bases, and 15 bases lay between the germline ends. The CDR3 extends over 16 amino acids. CDR1 and CDR2 (germline): SGDLS, YYNGEE. The CDR3 bases are TGTGCCAGCAGCGTGACTTTAGCGGCTTACTACAATGAGCAGTTCTTC. This translates into CASSVTLAAYYNEQFF.

The rearrangement uses TRBV6-6 and TRBJ2-5; tentatively, D is TRBD1 (5 bases). The CDR3 sequence is 15 residues long. Germline V gives CDR1 MNHNY, CDR2 SVGAGI (reference sequence). Trimming removed 3 bases at V and 5 bases at J, with 16 bases between. The CDR3 coding sequence is TGTGCCAGCAGTTATGGGCAGGATAAGGGGGAGACCCAGTACTTC. Amino acids: CASSYGQDKGETQYF.

The rearrangement uses TRBV9 and TRBJ2-1, with 9 bases lining up with TRBD2. The length of the CDR3 is 15 residues. Germline CDR1 and CDR2: SGDLS and YYNGEE. Losses at the gene ends were 4 bases for V and 9 bases for J; bases not matched to a gene: 11. Written as DNA, the CDR3 is TGTGCCAGCAGCTCCCCCCTCGGCGGGAGGGTTGAGCAGTTCTTC. Translating it yields CASSSPLGGRVEQFF.

The chain couples TRBV14 to TRBJ1-2, with D unclear. This CDR3 comprises 12 residues. Trimming cost V 2 bases and J 7 bases, with 8 bases left between them. Looked up from germline, CDR1 is SGHDN and CDR2 is FVKESK. As DNA, the CDR3 is TGTGCCAGCAGCCAACCAGGCCGTGGCTACACCTTC. It codes for CASSQPGRGYTF.

The V and J genes are TRBV19 and TRBJ2-5; D perhaps matches TRBD1 (6 bases). The CDR3 covers 15 residues. V lost 1 base and J 3 bases, leaving 12 bases between the germline ends. CDR1 is LNHDA and CDR2 is SQIVND in the germline V gene (reference sequence). The DNA of the CDR3 is TGTGCCAGTAGTATAGGGGCCGCAGGGGAAGAGACCCAGTACTTC. This sequence encodes CASSIGAAGEETQYF.

This chain links TRBV6-5 with TRBJ2-7, with 12 bases lining up with TRBD2. Germline V gene data show CDR1 as MNHEY and CDR2 as SVGAGI. CDR3 length equals 15 residues. V trimming: 7 bases; J trimming: 6 bases; junction bases outside the gene matches: 10. The CDR3 protein is CASNRLAGESAEQYF. In nucleotides, the CDR3 is TGTGCCAGCAACCGACTAGCGGGAGAATCGGCCGAGCAGTACTTC.

This rearrangement joins TRBV27 to TRBJ1-2, with TRBD1 as a possible D gene (5 bases). Looked up from germline, CDR1 is MNHEY and CDR2 is SMNVEV (reference sequence). This CDR3 is built from 15 residues. V gave up 5 bases and J gave up 3 bases, with 16 bases separating them. CDR3 nucleotides: TGTGCCAGCAGTCCCACCCCGGGGGGGGACTATGGCTACACCTTC. Protein sequence: CASSPTPGGDYGYTF.

The chain uses TRBV2 and TRBJ1-2; 9 bases are a match to TRBD1. J lost 8 bases, V lost 0 bases, and 7 bases had no gene match. The CDR3 sequence is 15 residues long. Germline-derived CDR1 and CDR2 are SNHLY and FYNNEI. CDR3 coding DNA: TGTGCCAGCAGTGAAGCGACGGGACAGGGCAGGGGCTACACCTTC. Residues: CASSEATGQGRGYTF.

The chain combines TRBV24-1 with TRBJ2-7; 7 positions agree with TRBD1. Trimming took 2 bases from V and 2 from J; bases not matched to a gene: 2. The CDR3 contains 14 residues. The germline V gene encodes CDR1 KGHDR and CDR2 SFDVKD. CDR3 DNA: TGTGCCACCAGTGATTCTGGGACAGCCTACGAGCAGTACTTC. It yields the protein CATSDSGTAYEQYF.

The V and J genes are TRBV5-4 and TRBJ1-5; possibly TRBD1 for D (5 bases). Trimming shortened V by 2 bases and J by 4 bases, and 10 bases separated the two germline ends. Germline assignment: CDR1 SGHNT and CDR2 YYREEE (reference sequence). This CDR3 is 14 amino acids long. CDR3 in amino acids: CASSLGGVNQPQHF. The CDR3 DNA follows: TGTGCCAGCAGCTTAGGAGGGGTAAATCAGCCCCAGCATTTT.

This clone has a single count. The chain has TRBV19 and TRBJ2-1, with 11 positions matching TRBD2. This CDR3 is built from 14 residues. Germline assignment: CDR1 LNHDA and CDR2 SQIVND (reference sequence). After removal of 10 bases from V and 9 bases from J, the junction contained 11 bases not matched to a gene. The chain's CDR3 is CATSLAGVGREQFF. The CDR3 DNA is TGTGCCACCTCACTAGCGGGAGTGGGCCGTGAGCAGTTCTTC.

The chain links TRBV28 to TRBJ1-3; D is undetermined. Germline CDR1 and CDR2: MDHEN and SYDVKM. Trimming took 2 bases from V and 0 from J, leaving 5 bases between them. This CDR3 contains 14 residues. This CDR3 reads CASSLGGSGNTIYF. CDR3 bases: TGTGCCAGCAGTTTAGGCGGCTCTGGAAACACCATATATTTT. Full variable domain (rest looked up from reference TRBV28 and TRBJ1-3): DVKVTQSSRYLVKRTGEKVFLECVQDMDHENMFWYRQDPGLGLRLIYFSYDVKMKEKGDIPEGYSVSREKKERFSLILESASTNQTSMYLCASSLGGSGNTIYFGEGSWLTVV.

The chain carries TRBV5-1 and TRBJ2-1; 9 nucleotides align to TRBD1. Germline trimming cut 0 bases from V and 13 bases from J; bases unmatched to any gene: 11. From germline, CDR1 is SGHRS and CDR2 YFSETQ. The CDR3 contains 15 residues. CDR3: CASSLVGTGSTPQFF. For the CDR3, the DNA is TGCGCCAGCAGCTTGGTAGGGACAGGGTCCACTCCCCAGTTCTTC.

The chain couples TRBV6-6 to TRBJ1-5; 7 bases are shared with TRBD1. Germline V CDR1 and CDR2: MNHNY, SVGAGI (reference sequence). CDR3 size: 15 residues. The trim removed 2 bases at V and 0 bases at J, leaving 1 base unmatched. CDR3 residues: CASSYGQVSNQPQHF. Here the CDR3 DNA reads TGTGCCAGCAGTTACGGACAGGTTAGCAATCAGCCCCAGCATTTT.

The chain recombines TRBV7-3 with TRBJ2-3, with D maybe TRBD1 (5 bases). Germline loops: CDR1 SGHTA, CDR2 FQGTGA. Trimming left V 2 bases short and J 1 base short, with 13 bases between. There are 16 residues in the CDR3. CDR3 DNA: TGTGCCAGCAGCTTATTTTCAGGGTCGGGCACAGATACGCAGTATTTT. Translating it yields CASSLFSGSGTDTQYF. The full variable domain, rest sourced from reference TRBV7-3 and TRBJ2-3, is GAGVSQTPSNKVTEKGKYVELRCDPISGHTALYWYRQSLGQGPEFLIYFQGTGAADDSGLPNDRFFAVRPEGSVSTLKIQRTERGDSAVYLCASSLFSGSGTDTQYFGPGTRLTVL.

The chain links TRBV19 to TRBJ1-5; D perhaps matches TRBD1 (5 bases). This CDR3 contains 16 residues. The germline V gene has CDR1 LNHDA and CDR2 SQIVND (reference sequence). The V end lost 6 bases, the J end lost 1 base, and 16 bases lay between the germline ends. In nucleotides, the CDR3 is TGTGCCAGTAGAATAAGTACAGGTGGAAGCAATCAGCCCCAGCATTTT. This translates into CASRISTGGSNQPQHF.

The V gene is TRBV28, the J gene TRBJ2-2, with TRBD2 matching over 7 bases. The CDR3 runs 17 residues. J was trimmed by 5 bases and V by 6 bases; bases with no gene match: 15. Germline CDR1 reads MDHEN; CDR2 reads SYDVKM. The chain's CDR3 is CASSQIFPGLLTGELFF. As DNA, the CDR3 is TGTGCCAGCAGCCAAATCTTTCCGGGACTACTAACCGGGGAGCTGTTTTTT.

This clone was found a few times. V usage is TRBV28 and J usage is TRBJ1-6; 9 bases line up with TRBD1. V shed 1 base, J shed 9 bases, and the junction held 4 bases outside the gene matches. Germline V gene lookup returns CDR1 MDHEN and CDR2 SYDVKM. The length of the CDR3 is 15 residues. The CDR3 is CASSLYGTGLSPLHF. The DNA for the CDR3 is TGTGCCAGCAGTTTATACGGGACAGGGCTTTCACCCCTCCACTTT.

The chain uses TRBV5-8 and TRBJ1-1; 9 bases are a match to TRBD1. V shed 4 bases, J shed 1 base, and the junction held 11 bases outside the gene matches. This CDR3 has 17 residues. Germline V gene sequence: CDR1 SGHTS, CDR2 YDEGEE. The CDR3 nucleotides are TGTGCCAGCAGCAGGGTACAGGGGGCTGAAACGAACACTGAAGCTTTCTTT. Its translation is CASSRVQGAETNTEAFF. Full variable domain (remainder filled in from reference TRBV5-8 and TRBJ1-1): EAGVTQSPTHLIKTRGQQATLRCSPISGHTSVYWYQQALGLGLQFLLWYDEGEERNRGNFPPRFSGRQFPNYSSELNVNALELEDSALYLCASSRVQGAETNTEAFFGQGTRLTVV.

This clone appeared a few times. The rearrangement links TRBV6-2 or TRBV6-3 to TRBJ2-2, with D tentatively TRBD2 (5 bases). V was shortened by 4 bases and J by 4 bases, with 10 bases between the two germline ends. The CDR3 has 14 amino acids. The germline V gene encodes CDR1 MNHEY and CDR2 SVGEGT. The CDR3 here is CASSWVGGTGELFF. The DNA of the CDR3 is TGTGCCAGCAGTTGGGTAGGAGGCACCGGGGAGCTGTTTTTT.